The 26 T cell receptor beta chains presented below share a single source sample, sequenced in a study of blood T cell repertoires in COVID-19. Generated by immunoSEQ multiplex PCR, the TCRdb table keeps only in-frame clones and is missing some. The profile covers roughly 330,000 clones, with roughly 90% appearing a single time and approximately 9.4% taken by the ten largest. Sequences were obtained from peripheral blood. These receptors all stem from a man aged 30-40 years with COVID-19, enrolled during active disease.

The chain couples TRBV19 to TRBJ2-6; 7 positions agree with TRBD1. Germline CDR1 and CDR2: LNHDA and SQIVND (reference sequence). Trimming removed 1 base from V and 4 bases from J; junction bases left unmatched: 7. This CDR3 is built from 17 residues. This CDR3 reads CASSIGQGSTGANVLTF. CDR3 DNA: TGTGCCAGTAGTATAGGACAGGGCAGTACCGGGGCCAACGTCCTGACTTTC.

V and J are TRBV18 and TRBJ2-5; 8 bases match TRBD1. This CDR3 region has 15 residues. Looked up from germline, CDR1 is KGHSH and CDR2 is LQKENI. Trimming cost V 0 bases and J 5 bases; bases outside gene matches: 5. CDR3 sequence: CASSPPYRGSETQYF. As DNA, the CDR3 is TGTGCCAGCTCACCACCGTACAGGGGGTCCGAGACCCAGTACTTC.

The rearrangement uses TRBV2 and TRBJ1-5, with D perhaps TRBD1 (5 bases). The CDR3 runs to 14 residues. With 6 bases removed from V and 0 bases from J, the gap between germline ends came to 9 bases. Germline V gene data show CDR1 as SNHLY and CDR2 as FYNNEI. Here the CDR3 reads CASRQDYSNQPQHF. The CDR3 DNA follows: TGTGCCAGCAGACAGGACTATAGCAATCAGCCCCAGCATTTT.

CDR3 in amino acids: CASSPRMGTGDGNTIYF. The CDR3 DNA is TGTGCCAGCAGCCCCCGGATGGGGACAGGGGACGGAAACACCATATATTTT. This sequence joins TRBV11-3 and TRBJ1-3; 10 bases align to TRBD1. After removal of 5 bases from V and 4 bases from J, the junction contained 11 bases not matched to a gene. Per germline, CDR1 SGHNT and CDR2 YENEEA. CDR3 length: 17 residues.

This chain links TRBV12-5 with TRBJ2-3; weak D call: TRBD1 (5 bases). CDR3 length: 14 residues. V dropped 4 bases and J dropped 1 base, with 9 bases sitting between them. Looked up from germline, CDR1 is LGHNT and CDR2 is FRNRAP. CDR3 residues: CASGSSRGTDTQYF. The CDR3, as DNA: TGTGCTAGTGGTTCATCCAGGGGCACAGATACGCAGTATTTT.

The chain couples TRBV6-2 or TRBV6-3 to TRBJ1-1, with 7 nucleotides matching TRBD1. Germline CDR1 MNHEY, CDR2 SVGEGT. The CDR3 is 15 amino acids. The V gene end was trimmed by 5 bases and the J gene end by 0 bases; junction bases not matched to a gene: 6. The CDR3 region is CASSRPGQMNTEAFF. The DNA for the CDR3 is TGTGCCAGCAGTCGACCGGGACAGATGAACACTGAAGCTTTCTTT.

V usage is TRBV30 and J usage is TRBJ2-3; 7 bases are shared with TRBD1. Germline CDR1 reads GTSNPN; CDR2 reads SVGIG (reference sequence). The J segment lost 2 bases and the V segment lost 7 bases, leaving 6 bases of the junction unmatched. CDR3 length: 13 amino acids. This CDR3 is CAFTGQDTDTQYF. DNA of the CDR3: TGTGCCTTTACTGGACAGGACACAGATACGCAGTATTTT.

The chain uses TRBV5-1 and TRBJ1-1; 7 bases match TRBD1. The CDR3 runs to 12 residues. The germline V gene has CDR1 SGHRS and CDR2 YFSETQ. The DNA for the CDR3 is TGCGCACGACAGGGAAGGAACACTGAAGCTTTCTTT. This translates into CARQGRNTEAFF. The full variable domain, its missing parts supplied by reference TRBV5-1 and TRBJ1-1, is KAGVTQTPRYLIKTRGQQVTLSCSPISGHRSVSWYQQTPGQGLQFLFEYFSETQRNKGNFPGRFSGRQFSNSRSEMNVSTLELGDSALYLCARQGRNTEAFFGQGTRLTVV.

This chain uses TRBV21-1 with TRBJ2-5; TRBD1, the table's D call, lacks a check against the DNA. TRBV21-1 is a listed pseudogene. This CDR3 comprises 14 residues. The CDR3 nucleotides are TGTGCCAGCAGCAAAGTTACAGGGGTGGGGACCCAGTACTTC. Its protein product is CASSKVTGVGTQYF.

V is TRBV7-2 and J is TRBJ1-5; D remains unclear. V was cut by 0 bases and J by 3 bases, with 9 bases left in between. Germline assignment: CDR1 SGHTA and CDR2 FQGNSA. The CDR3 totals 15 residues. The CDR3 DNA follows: TGTGCCAGCAGCTTAGCCGGGTTATACAATCAGCCCCAGCATTTT. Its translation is CASSLAGLYNQPQHF. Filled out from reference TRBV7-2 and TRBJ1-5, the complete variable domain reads GAGVSQSPSNKVTEKGKDVELRCDPISGHTALYWYRQSLGQGLEFLIYFQGNSAPDKSGLPSDRFSAERTGGSVSTLTIQRTQQEDSAVYLCASSLAGLYNQPQHFGDGTRLSIL.

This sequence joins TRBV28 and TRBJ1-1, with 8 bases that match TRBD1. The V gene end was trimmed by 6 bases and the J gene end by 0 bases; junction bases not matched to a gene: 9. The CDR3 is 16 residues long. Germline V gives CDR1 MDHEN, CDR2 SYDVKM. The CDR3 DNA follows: TGTGCCAGCAGCCTAGGACAGGGAGGGATGAACACTGAAGCTTTCTTT. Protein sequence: CASSLGQGGMNTEAFF.

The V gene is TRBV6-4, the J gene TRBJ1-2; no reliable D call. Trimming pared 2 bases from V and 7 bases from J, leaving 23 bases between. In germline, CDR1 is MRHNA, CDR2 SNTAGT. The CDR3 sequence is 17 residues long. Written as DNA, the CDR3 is TGTGCCAGCAGTGACGAGCCGGGGATAGGTCCGGGAGGTGGCTACACCTTC. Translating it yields CASSDEPGIGPGGGYTF.

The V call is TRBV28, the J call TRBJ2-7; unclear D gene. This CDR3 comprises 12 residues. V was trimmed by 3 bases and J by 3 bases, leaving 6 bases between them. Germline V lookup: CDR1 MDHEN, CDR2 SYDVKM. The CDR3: CASSLVGYEQYF. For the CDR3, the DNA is TGTGCCAGCAGTTTGGTCGGCTACGAGCAGTACTTC.

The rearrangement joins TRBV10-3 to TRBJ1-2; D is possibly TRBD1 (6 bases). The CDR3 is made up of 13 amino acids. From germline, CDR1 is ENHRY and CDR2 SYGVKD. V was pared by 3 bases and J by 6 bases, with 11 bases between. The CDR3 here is CAISDRGQDGYTF. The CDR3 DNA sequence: TGTGCCATCAGTGACAGGGGTCAAGATGGCTACACCTTC.

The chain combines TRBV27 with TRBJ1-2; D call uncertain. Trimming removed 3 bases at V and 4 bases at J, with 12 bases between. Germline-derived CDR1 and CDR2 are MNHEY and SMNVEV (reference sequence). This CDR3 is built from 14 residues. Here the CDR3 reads CASSFRFRLYGYTF. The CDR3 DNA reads TGTGCCAGCAGTTTTCGGTTCCGCCTCTATGGCTACACCTTC.

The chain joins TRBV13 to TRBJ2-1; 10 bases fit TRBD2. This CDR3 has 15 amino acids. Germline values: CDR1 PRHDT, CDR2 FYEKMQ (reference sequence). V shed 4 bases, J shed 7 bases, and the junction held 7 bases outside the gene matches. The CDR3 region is CASSSLKRGGNEQFF. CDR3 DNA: TGTGCCAGCAGCTCCCTAAAGCGGGGGGGGAATGAGCAGTTCTTC.

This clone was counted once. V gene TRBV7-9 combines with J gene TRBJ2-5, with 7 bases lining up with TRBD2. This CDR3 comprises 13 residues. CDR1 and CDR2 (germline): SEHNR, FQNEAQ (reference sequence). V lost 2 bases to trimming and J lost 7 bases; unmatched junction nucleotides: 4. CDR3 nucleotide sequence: TGTGCCAGCAGCTTACTAGCGGAGGGGACCCAGTACTTC. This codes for CASSLLAEGTQYF.

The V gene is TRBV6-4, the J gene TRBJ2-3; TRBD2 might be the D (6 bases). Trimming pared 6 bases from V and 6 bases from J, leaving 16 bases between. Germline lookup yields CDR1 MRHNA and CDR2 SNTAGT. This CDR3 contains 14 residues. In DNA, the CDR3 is TGTGCCAGCAGAGCCTACCCTCTAGCGGATACGCAGTATTTT. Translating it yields CASRAYPLADTQYF.

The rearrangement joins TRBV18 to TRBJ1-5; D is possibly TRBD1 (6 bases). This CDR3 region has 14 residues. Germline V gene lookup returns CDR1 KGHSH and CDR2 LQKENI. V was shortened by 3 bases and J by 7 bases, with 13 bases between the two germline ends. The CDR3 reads CASSPGGREQPQHF. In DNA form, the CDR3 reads TGTGCCAGCTCACCGGGGGGGCGCGAGCAGCCCCAGCATTTT.

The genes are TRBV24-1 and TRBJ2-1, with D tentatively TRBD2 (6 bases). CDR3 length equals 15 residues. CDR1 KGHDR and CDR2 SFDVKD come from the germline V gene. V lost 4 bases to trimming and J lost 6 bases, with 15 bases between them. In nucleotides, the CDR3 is TGTGCCACCAGTGAGCCTAGCGAAGGATTCAATGAGCAGTTCTTC. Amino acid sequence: CATSEPSEGFNEQFF.

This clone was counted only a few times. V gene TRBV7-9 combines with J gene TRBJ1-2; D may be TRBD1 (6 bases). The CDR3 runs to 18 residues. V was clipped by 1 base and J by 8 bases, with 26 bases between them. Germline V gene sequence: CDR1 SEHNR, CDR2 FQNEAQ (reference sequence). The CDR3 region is CASSLGRVLGTYGEGYTF. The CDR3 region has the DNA TGTGCCAGCAGCTTAGGTCGAGTTCTTGGGACATATGGGGAAGGCTACACCTTC.

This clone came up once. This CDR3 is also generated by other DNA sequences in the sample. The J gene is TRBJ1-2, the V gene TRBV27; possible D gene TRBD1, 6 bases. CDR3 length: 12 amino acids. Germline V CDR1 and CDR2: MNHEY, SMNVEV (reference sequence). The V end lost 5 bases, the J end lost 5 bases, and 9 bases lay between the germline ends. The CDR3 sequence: CASSLQGYGYTF. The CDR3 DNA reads TGTGCCAGCAGTCTACAGGGTTATGGCTACACCTTC.

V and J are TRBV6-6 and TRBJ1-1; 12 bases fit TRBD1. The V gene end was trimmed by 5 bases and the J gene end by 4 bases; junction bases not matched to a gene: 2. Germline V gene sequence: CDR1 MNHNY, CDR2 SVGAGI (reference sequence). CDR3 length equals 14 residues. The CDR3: CASSGTGGVTEAFF. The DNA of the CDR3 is TGTGCCAGCAGTGGGACAGGGGGCGTCACTGAAGCTTTCTTT.

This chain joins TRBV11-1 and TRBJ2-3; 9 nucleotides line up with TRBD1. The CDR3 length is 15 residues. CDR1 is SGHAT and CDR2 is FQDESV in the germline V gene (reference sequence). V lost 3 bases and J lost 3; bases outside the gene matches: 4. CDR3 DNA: TGTGCCAGCAGCTTCGGGACAGGGAGAACAGATACGCAGTATTTT. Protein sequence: CASSFGTGRTDTQYF.

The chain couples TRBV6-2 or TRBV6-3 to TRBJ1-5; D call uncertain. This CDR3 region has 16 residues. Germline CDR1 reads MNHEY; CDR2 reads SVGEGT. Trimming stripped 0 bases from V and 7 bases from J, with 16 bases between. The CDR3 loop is CASSYSIVNPPQPQHF. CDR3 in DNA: TGTGCCAGCAGTTACTCGATAGTCAACCCCCCCCAGCCCCAGCATTTT.

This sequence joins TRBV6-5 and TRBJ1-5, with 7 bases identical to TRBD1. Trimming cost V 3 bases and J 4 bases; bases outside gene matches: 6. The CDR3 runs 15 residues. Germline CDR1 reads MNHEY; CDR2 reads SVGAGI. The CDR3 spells CASSYSTGVNQPQHF. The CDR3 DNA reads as TGTGCCAGCAGTTATTCCACAGGGGTAAATCAGCCCCAGCATTTT.